Ten or more counts support the clone carrying this T cell receptor (beta chain). Its antigen is currently unknown. Germline values: CDR1 LGHNA, CDR2 YNFKEQ. The CDR3 extends over 14 amino acids. The ends were cut back, 0 bases at V and 2 bases at J, with 6 bases in the middle. The source of the sample is a study of identical twins. Study outcomes and limitations: The study drew conclusions from cross-sectional statistical analysis, not from following the same donors.

Each cDNA held unique molecular identifiers, and template switching gave it a universal primer site. In TCRdb, the 5' RACE reads were re-called with MiXCR into one record per CDR3 protein. The data hold some 1,700,000 distinct CDR3 sequences, with around 33% observed a single time. The rearrangement uses TRBV4-2 and TRBJ2-3; unclear D gene. This TCR was sampled from a newborn girl in good health. Material: cord blood. CDR3 in DNA: TGTGCCAGCAGCCAAGATCGCCTCACAGATACGCAGTATTTT. Its protein product is CASSQDRLTDTQYF.